Each of the 11 T cell receptor beta chains below was sequenced from the same sample in a study of T cell repertoires in cytomegalovirus infection. TCRdb reanalysed the reads using MiXCR and keeps one entry per CDR3 protein. The table lists about 180,000 distinct CDR3 sequences, roughly 17% of them singletons. The sample was CD8+ T cells from PBMCs. Receptors originate from a human donor in good health (CMV status not recorded). Some clones in this sample may be carry-over from other donors' samples.

In its sample, this clonotype was seen a few times. This chain connects TRBV12-3 or TRBV12-4 to TRBJ2-5; TRBD1 is a possible D gene (6 bases). V was clipped by 2 bases and J by 1 base, with 14 bases between them. The CDR3 spans 16 residues. Here the CDR3 reads CASSLTGHQPQETQYF. The CDR3, as DNA: TGTGCCAGCAGTTTAACGGGACACCAGCCCCAAGAGACCCAGTACTTC.

V is TRBV27 and J is TRBJ2-7, with D tentatively TRBD2 (5 bases). Germline loops: CDR1 MNHEY, CDR2 SMNVEV (reference sequence). CDR3 size: 16 residues. The germline V and J ends were trimmed by 5 bases and 3 bases, with 20 bases remaining between them. CDR3 region: CASSTTRVPEVYEQYF. The CDR3 coding sequence is TGTGCCAGCAGTACAACAAGGGTCCCGGAGGTCTACGAGCAGTACTTC.

This clonotype was found a few times. The rearrangement joins TRBV12-3 or TRBV12-4 to TRBJ1-1; D not certain. V lost 7 bases and J lost 4, with 16 bases in between. The CDR3 sequence is 14 residues long. The CDR3 nucleotides are TGTGCCAGCACCCTGAACCTGGAGGGCACTGAAGCTTTCTTT. Translated: CASTLNLEGTEAFF.

The chain carries TRBV12-3 or TRBV12-4 and TRBJ2-7; 8 bases fit TRBD1. The V gene end was trimmed by 5 bases and the J gene end by 3 bases; junction bases not matched to a gene: 9. The CDR3 runs 15 residues. CDR3 bases: TGTGCCAGCAGTCCAGCCGGGACAGGTTTCTACGAGCAGTACTTC. It is translated as CASSPAGTGFYEQYF.

This chain uses TRBV28 with TRBJ2-7; no firm D call. Germline assignment: CDR1 MDHEN and CDR2 SYDVKM. This CDR3 spans 13 amino acids. V lost 6 bases, J lost 1 base, and 10 bases lay in between. CDR3 bases: TGTGCCAGCAGCCCCGCCCAGTCCTACGAGCAGTACTTC. This gives the protein CASSPAQSYEQYF. The variable domain in full, completed from reference TRBV28 and TRBJ2-7, reads DVKVTQSSRYLVKRTGEKVFLECVQDMDHENMFWYRQDPGLGLRLIYFSYDVKMKEKGDIPEGYSVSREKKERFSLILESASTNQTSMYLCASSPAQSYEQYFGPGTRLTVT.

The genes are TRBV6-1 and TRBJ1-5, with a possible D match to TRBD1 (5 bases). With 3 bases removed from V and 10 bases from J, the gap between germline ends came to 7 bases. The CDR3 runs 11 residues. From germline, CDR1 is MNHNS and CDR2 SASEGT. The CDR3 loop is CASSEGVPQHF. CDR3 DNA: TGTGCCAGCAGTGAGGGGGTTCCCCAGCATTTT.

The chain joins TRBV5-5 to TRBJ2-2; the D gene could be TRBD1 or TRBD2 (6 bases each). The length of the CDR3 is 15 residues. Looked up from germline, CDR1 is SGHKS and CDR2 is YYEKEE (reference sequence). The V and J ends lost 5 bases and 3 bases respectively, with 14 bases between them. Here the CDR3 reads CASRLRGRDTGELFF. DNA for the CDR3: TGTGCCAGCAGACTCCGGGGGCGGGACACCGGGGAGCTGTTTTTT.

The table lists this clonotype with a few counts. At one of its ends the junction is not consistent with the germline gene, which may arise from a read error. The rearrangement links TRBV7-9 to TRBJ2-3; 14 bases map to TRBD2. Germline values: CDR1 SEHNR, CDR2 FQNEAQ (reference sequence). This CDR3 is 16 amino acids long. The CDR3 nucleotides read TGTGCCACCAGCCCCCGACTAGCGGGGGGGCGTAATACGCAGTATTTT. Translated: CATSPRLAGGRNTQYF. Together with reference TRBV7-9 and TRBJ2-3, the CDR3 gives the full variable domain: DTGVSQNPRHKITKRGQNVTFRCDPISEHNRLYWYRQTLGQGPEFLTYFQNEAQLEKSRLLSDRFSAERPKGSFSTLEIQRTEQGDSAMYLCATSPRLAGGRNTQYFGPGTRLTVL.

This chain joins TRBV7-6 and TRBJ2-1; D is perhaps TRBD1 or TRBD2 (6 bases each). The V end lost 4 bases, the J end lost 3 bases, and 25 bases lay between the germline ends. The CDR3 is made up of 19 amino acids. The germline CDR1 and CDR2 sequences are SGHVS and FNYEAQ. The CDR3 DNA reads TGTGCCAGCAGCTCACCCCTGAACAGGGAACAGGAGGGCTACAATGAGCAGTTCTTC. Encoded protein: CASSSPLNREQEGYNEQFF. Full variable domain (outside the CDR3, taken from reference TRBV7-6 and TRBJ2-1): GAGVSQSPRYKVTKRGQDVALRCDPISGHVSLYWYRQALGQGPEFLTYFNYEAQQDKSGLPNDRFSAERPEGSISTLTIQRTEQRDSAMYRCASSSPLNREQEGYNEQFFGPGTRLTVL.

This clonotype was picked up a small number of times. The V gene is TRBV2, the J gene TRBJ2-1; 11 nucleotides match TRBD2. The CDR3 is 17 residues long. Germline lookup yields CDR1 SNHLY and CDR2 FYNNEI. The V gene end was trimmed by 6 bases and the J gene end by 5 bases; junction bases not matched to a gene: 12. CDR3 residues: CASRNSGGGHFNNEQFF. DNA for the CDR3: TGTGCCAGCAGGAATAGCGGGGGGGGCCATTTCAACAATGAGCAGTTCTTC. Together with reference TRBV2 and TRBJ2-1, the CDR3 gives the full variable domain: EPEVTQTPSHQVTQMGQEVILRCVPISNHLYFYWYRQILGQKVEFLVSFYNNEISEKSEIFDDQFSVERPDGSNFTLKIRSTKLEDSAMYFCASRNSGGGHFNNEQFFGPGTRLTVL.

Concerning this clonotype: This may be a read error: a much more frequent sequence differs by one nucleotide. The chain couples TRBV7-9 to TRBJ2-3; the match to TRBD2 covers 8 bases. The CDR3 runs 16 residues. The ends lost 5 bases at V and 6 bases at J; junction bases unmatched: 13. The germline V gene has CDR1 SEHNR and CDR2 FQNEAQ (reference sequence). CDR3 protein: CASSARLARGADTQYF. CDR3 DNA sequence: TGTGCCAGCAGCGCCCGACTAGCGCGGGGTGCGGATACGCAGTATTTT.